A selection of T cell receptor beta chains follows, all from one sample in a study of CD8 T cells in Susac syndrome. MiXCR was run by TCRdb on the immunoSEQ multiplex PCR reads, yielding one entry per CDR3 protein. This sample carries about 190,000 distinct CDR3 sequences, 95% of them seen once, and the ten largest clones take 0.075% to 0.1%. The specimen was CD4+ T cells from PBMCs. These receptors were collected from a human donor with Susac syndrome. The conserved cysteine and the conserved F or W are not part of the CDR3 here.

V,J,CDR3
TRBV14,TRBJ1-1,ASSQVAGRNTEAF
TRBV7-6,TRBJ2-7,ASSLSVLSYEQY
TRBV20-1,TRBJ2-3,SARDAVISTDTQY
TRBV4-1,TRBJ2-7,ASSKGLAGDEQY
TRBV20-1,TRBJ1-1,SVPTGLNTEAF
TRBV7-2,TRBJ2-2,ASSLVGPGELF
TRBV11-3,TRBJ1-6,ASSSDPGPHSPLH
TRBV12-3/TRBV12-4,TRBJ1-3,ASSLAAGSINTIY
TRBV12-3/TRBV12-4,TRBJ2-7,ASSLAPDTYEQY
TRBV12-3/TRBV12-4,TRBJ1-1,ASNSGTGGRAF
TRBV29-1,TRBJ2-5,SAIQGAVLETQY
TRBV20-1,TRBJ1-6,SATAQGGSYNSPLH
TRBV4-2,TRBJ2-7,ASSQDGAVTYEQY
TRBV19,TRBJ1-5,ASSAFGQANQPQH
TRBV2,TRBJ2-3,ASSEAPGTQY
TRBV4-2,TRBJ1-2,ASSQDQGQGSSNYGYT
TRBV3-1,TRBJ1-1,ASSQMVRTEAF
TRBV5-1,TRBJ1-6,ASSDRAYNSPLH
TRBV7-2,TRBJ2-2,ASSLFGELF
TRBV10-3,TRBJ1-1,AIKGTGETEAF
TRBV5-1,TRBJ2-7,ASREDSYEQY
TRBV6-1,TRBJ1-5,ASKKRTGASDSNQPQH
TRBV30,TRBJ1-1,AWRWGQDTEAF
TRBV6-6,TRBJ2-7,ASISGSSYEQY
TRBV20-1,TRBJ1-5,SATGGLGNQPQH
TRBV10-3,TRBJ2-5,AIRDAETQY
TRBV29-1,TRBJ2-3,SVVNFRPSTDTQY
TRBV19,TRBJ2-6,ASSIPRTSGANVLT
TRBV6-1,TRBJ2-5,ASSRVAGTGTQETQY
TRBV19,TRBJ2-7,ASSWGQTRGEQY
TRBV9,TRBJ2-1,ASSVAGGGNNEQF